This TCR beta chain was sequenced for a study of response to subunit inactivated influenza vaccine. TCRdb recomputed calls from the RT-PCR reads with MiXCR, one row per CDR3 protein. The repertoire holds approximately 500,000 distinct CDR3 sequences, with 20% to 25% as singletons. The sample holds many counts of this clonotype. This sample was shared with a second study, whose subject was T cells expressing NK-cell markers. This second report adds: Making the TCR beta cDNA relied on 5'RACE template switching with UMIs. Within several experiments, an anti-gamma-delta TCR antibody kept the sorting limited to alpha-beta TCR T cells. NKG2C+ dominant clonotypes from 6 or 7 donors made up roughly 1.0-8% of CD8+ T cells. One observes that, in four donors, these clonotypes were also the leading ones within the CD3+CD56-NKG2C+ fraction.

This sequence originates from a man aged 50 to 59 who received an inactivated influenza vaccine. Sequencing used CD4+ T cells sorted from PBMCs, obtained 11 to 12 days after vaccination.

CDR3 residues: CSVSGQGVEYF. For the CDR3, the DNA is TGCAGCGTGTCGGGACAGGGAGTCGAGTACTTC. The chain employs TRBV29-1 and TRBJ2-7; 9 nucleotides line up with TRBD1. Germline V gene lookup returns CDR1 SQVTM and CDR2 ANQGSEA. This CDR3 comprises 11 residues. Losses at the gene ends were 6 bases for V and 11 bases for J; bases not matched to a gene: 8.